This TCR beta chain was identified during a study of beta chain features in type 1 diabetes. The study, taken as a whole, reports: PCR might pick shorter templates more often, in the same way for patients and controls. Moderate but significant shortening of TCRB CDR3s was recorded in all four CD4+ subsets from Type 1 diabetes patients. Within patients, naive, central memory and Treg TCRB repertoires seemed more similar than within healthy donors.

The germline CDR1 and CDR2 sequences are SGHRS and YFSETQ. This CDR3 spans 17 amino acids. V gave up 2 bases and J gave up 0 bases; unmatched junction bases: 8. This clone was found a few times. No antigen is known for it. The isolated RNA, all of it, was reverse transcribed, so expressed TCRB transcripts were what got sequenced. The assay was immunoSEQ multiplex PCR, and TCRdb's table has in-frame clones only and misses some. The sample lists some 660,000 clones, more than 13% seen once, with 0.035% to 0.045% in the top ten. The TCR comes from a man younger than 35 with type 1 diabetes. Sequenced sample: naive CD4+ T cells from blood. The chain links TRBV5-1 to TRBJ2-7, with 10 bases aligning to TRBD2. The CDR3 reads CASSLAETSGYSYEQYF. In DNA form, the CDR3 reads TGCGCCAGCAGCTTAGCCGAGACTAGCGGGTACTCCTACGAGCAGTACTTC.